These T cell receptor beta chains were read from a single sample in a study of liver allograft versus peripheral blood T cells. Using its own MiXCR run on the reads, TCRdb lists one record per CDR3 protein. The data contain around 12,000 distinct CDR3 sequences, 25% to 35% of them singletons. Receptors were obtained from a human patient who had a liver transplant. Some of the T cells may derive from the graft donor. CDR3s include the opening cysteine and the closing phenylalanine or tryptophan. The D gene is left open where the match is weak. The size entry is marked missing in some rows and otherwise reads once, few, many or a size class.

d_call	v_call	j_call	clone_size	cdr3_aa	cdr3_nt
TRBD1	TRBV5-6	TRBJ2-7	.	CASSLGLGRTGVGYYEQYF	TGTGCCAGCAGCTTGGGGTTGGGCCGAACAGGGGTAGGATATTACGAGCAGTACTTC
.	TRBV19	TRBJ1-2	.	CASSITGLEGYGYTF	TGTGCCAGTAGTATCACAGGTCTGGAGGGATATGGCTACACCTTC
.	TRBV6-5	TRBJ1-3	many	CASSYGPETSGNTIYF	TGTGCCAGCAGTTATGGACCTGAAACCTCTGGAAACACCATATATTTT
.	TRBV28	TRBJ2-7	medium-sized	CASSSPGRSTDEQYF	TGTGCCAGCAGCTCACCGGGTCGTAGTACGGACGAGCAGTACTTC
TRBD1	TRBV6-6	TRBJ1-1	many	CASSTDRGRSNTEAFF	TGTGCCAGCAGCACGGACAGGGGGCGTTCGAACACTGAAGCTTTCTTT
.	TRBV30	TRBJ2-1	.	CAWRQGGGQFF	TGTGCCTGGAGGCAGGGTGGAGGGCAGTTCTTC
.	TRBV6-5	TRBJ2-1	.	CASSYNNNEQFF	TGTGCCAGCAGTTACAACAACAATGAGCAGTTCTTC
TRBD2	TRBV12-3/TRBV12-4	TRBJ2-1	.	CASSLATSGGAEWSYNEQFF	TGTGCCAGCAGTTTAGCGACTAGCGGGGGGGCCGAGTGGTCCTACAATGAGCAGTTCTTC
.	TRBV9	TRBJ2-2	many	CASSLVWRGELFF	TGTGCCAGCAGCCTAGTGTGGAGAGGGGAGCTGTTTTTT
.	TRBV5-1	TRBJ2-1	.	CASSLVSRVSYNEQFF	TGCGCCAGCAGCTTGGTTTCCCGGGTCTCCTACAATGAGCAGTTCTTC
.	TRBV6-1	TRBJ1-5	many	CASSPGDFNQPQHF	TGTGCCAGCAGTCCCGGGGACTTCAATCAGCCCCAGCATTTT
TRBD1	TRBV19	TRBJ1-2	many	CASSILGQGAPNYGYTF	TGTGCCAGTAGTATCCTGGGACAGGGGGCGCCTAACTATGGCTACACCTTC
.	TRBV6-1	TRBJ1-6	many	CASTGQLVSYNSPLHF	TGTGCCAGCACCGGACAGCTCGTGTCCTATAATTCACCCCTCCACTTT
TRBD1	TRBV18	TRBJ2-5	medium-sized	CASSPPGGGGATQYF	TGTGCCAGCTCACCGCCAGGGGGCGGTGGGGCGACCCAGTACTTC
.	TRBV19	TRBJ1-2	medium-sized	CASSIGNSDGSGYTF	TGTGCCAGTAGTATAGGGAACAGCGACGGGTCTGGCTACACCTTC
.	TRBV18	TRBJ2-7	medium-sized	CASSPRDIDEQYF	TGTGCCAGCTCACCTCGTGATATCGACGAGCAGTACTTC
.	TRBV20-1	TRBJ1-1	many	CSARNGGLNTEAFF	TGCAGTGCTAGAAACGGGGGATTGAACACTGAAGCTTTCTTT
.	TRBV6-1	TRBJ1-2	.	CASSESRGGGYTF	TGTGCCAGCAGTGAGAGCAGGGGAGGTGGCTACACCTTC
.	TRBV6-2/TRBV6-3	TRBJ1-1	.	CASSTGRFFMNTEAFF	TGTGCCAGCAGCACCGGCAGGTTCTTTATGAACACTGAAGCTTTCTTT
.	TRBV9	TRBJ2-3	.	CASSVDPLGASTDTQYF	TGTGCCAGCAGCGTAGACCCTCTCGGTGCTAGCACAGATACGCAGTATTTT
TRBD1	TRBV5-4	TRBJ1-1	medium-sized	CASSWDRANTEAFF	TGTGCCAGCAGCTGGGACAGGGCGAACACTGAAGCTTTCTTT
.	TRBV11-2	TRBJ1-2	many	CASSLGMAVDGYTF	TGTGCCAGCAGCTTAGGCATGGCGGTTGATGGCTACACCTTC
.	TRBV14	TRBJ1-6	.	CASSQAKISSPLHF	TGTGCCAGCAGCCAAGCGAAGATTTCTTCACCCCTCCACTTT
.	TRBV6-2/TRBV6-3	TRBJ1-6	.	CASSQDGASSLHF	TGTGCCAGCAGCCAGGACGGAGCATCATCCCTCCACTTT
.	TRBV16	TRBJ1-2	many	CASSQEPYGYTF	TGTGCCAGCAGCCAAGAGCCCTATGGCTACACCTTC
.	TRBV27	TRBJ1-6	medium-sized	CASKGSYSYNSPLHF	TGTGCCAGCAAGGGATCTTACTCCTATAATTCACCCCTCCACTTT
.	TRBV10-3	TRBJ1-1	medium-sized	CAISESGDTEAFF	TGTGCCATCAGTGAGTCGGGAGACACTGAAGCTTTCTTT
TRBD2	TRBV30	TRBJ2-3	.	CAWALGTSGIADTQYF	TGTGCCTGGGCCCTAGGGACTAGCGGGATCGCAGATACGCAGTATTTT
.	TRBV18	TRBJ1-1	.	CASSPRVREGAFF	TGTGCCAGCTCACCACGGGTGAGGGAAGGCGCTTTCTTT
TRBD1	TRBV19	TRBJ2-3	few	CASSRDRLTDTQYF	TGTGCCAGTAGCCGGGACAGGCTCACAGATACGCAGTATTTT
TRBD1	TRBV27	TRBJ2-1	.	CASRTGTGTNEQFF	TGTGCCAGCAGGACCGGGACAGGGACTAATGAGCAGTTCTTC
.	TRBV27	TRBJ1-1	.	CASSLGTMNTEAFF	TGTGCCAGCAGTTTAGGGACCATGAACACTGAAGCTTTCTTT
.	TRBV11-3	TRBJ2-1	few	CASSPSGGTSKQFF	TGTGCCAGCAGCCCTAGCGGTGGGACAAGCAAGCAGTTCTTC
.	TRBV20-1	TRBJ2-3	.	CSGEGGVTQYF	TGCAGTGGGGAAGGGGGGGTTACGCAGTATTTT
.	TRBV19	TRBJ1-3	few	CASSRGMSGNTIYF	TGTGCCAGTAGTAGAGGAATGTCTGGAAACACCATATATTTT
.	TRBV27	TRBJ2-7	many	CASSYLIPTDSSYEQYF	TGTGCCAGCAGTTATCTCATACCGACAGACAGCTCCTACGAGCAGTACTTC
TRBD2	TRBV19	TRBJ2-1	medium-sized	CASSIAGGMSSYNEQFF	TGTGCCAGTAGTATAGCGGGGGGGATGAGCTCCTACAATGAGCAGTTCTTC